This TCR beta chain comes out of a study of T cells in Graves' hyperthyroidism and ophthalmopathy (dated by TCRdb to between 2019 and 2020). About the full investigation: A discovery cohort of around 100 patients, 43 with Graves' ophthalmopathy and under 60 with stable Graves' hyperthyroidism, was used to find distinguishing TCR V-J signatures. The paper describes TCR Vbeta CDR3 sequencing of more than 120 peripheral blood samples, made up of about 41 ophthalmopathy patients, some 80 hyperthyroidism patients and about 17 progressor patients. Following sampling, methimazole starting at 30 mg daily was given to hyperthyroidism patients, and high-dose intravenous methylprednisolone was given to ophthalmopathy patients. For training and testing, the roughly 97 patients in the discovery cohort were randomly divided in a 7:3 ratio. Thyroid tissue and blood T-cell repertoires from six or seven Graves' hyperthyroidism patients were also compared in the study. Prospective prediction of ophthalmopathy was tested in an independent validation cohort consisting of 18 to 20 hyperthyroidism patients and around 16 patients who later progressed to ophthalmopathy.

Stable Graves' hyperthyroidism was defined as the absence of progression to ophthalmopathy over 18 months of follow-up. Hyperthyroidism patients were aged 18 to 65 years and newly diagnosed, with disease duration of less than 2 months. Exclusion was applied to patients with uncontrolled infections, other autoimmune diseases, pregnancy or lactation. Clinical symptoms, serum thyroxine and TRAb, thyroid ultrasound, and orbital computed tomography formed the basis for the diagnoses. Total RNA was extracted with Trizol reagent, and quality was checked on an Agilent 2100 Bioanalyzer. General study outcomes and caveats: In validation, the model predicted progression to ophthalmopathy a median of approximately 6.6 months before onset, with around 70% sensitivity and about 72% specificity. Most expanded thyroid clonotypes (frequency above 0.001) were also detected in blood, suggesting blood repertoires may reflect thyroid immune responses. A model built on a 13 V-J signature distinguished ophthalmopathy from stable hyperthyroidism, reaching around 88% sensitivity and about 81% specificity in cross-validation and 80%/75% in testing. No statistical method was used to fix the sample size in advance, and group allocation was not hidden from the investigators.

This clonotype was detected ten times or more. Its antigen remains undetermined. Base qualities were left out, and no much larger clone turns up one base away. The TCR beta CDR3 regions were amplified from the RNA transcripts. For the first round of RT-PCR on the TCR CDR3, the HTBI primer set was used together with the Qiagen OneStep RT-PCR kit. Libraries were constructed in a second round of multiplex PCR, after which size selection and purification were carried out. Libraries were sequenced paired-end with 100 bp reads on an Illumina HiSeq2000. As for the authors' bioinformatics: Raw data were processed with SOAPnuke, discarding reads with adapters, uncalled bases, mean Phred below 15, or no exact constant-primer or identifier match. COPE v1.2.5 was used to merge the high-quality paired reads, and each unique nucleotide sequence was defined as a clonotype. MiTCR v1.1 was used to align clonotypes to the IMGT TRBV, TRBD and TRBJ reference segments. Only V-J combinations with frequency above 0.0001, covering about 99% of repertoires, were analysed. A TCS score was defined as the ratio of F50 (clonal expansion) to E x V (chaos), with BLOSUM62-based TCRdist applied between CDR3 peptides within each V-J. Welch's t-statistics and random forest reduced roughly 530 V-J features to 10 to 15, which were used in a naive Bayes classifier (R e1071). TCRdb reprocessing: public reads trimmed at Q25 with fastp, clones called with MiXCR, in-frame beta chains kept. Here each entry gathers all rows of one CDR3 protein and keeps the most common genes and DNA. TCRdb, rather than the study authors, made the V and J calls. The sample table records 560,000 or so distinct CDR3 sequences; 46% of these occur just once. The top ten clonotypes cover just over 8% of the sample.

Per the germline V gene (reference sequence), SEHNR is the CDR1 and FQNEAQ is the CDR2. Trimming accounts for 5 bases at V and 4 bases at J, while the number of junction bases matched to no gene is 7. Taken from cysteine to phenylalanine, the CDR3 has 14 residues. The DNA shown is the 42-base CDR3, in frame from base 1. The chain joins TRBV7-9 to TRBJ1-1; 7 of the junction bases match TRBD1. The source is a woman between 18 and 30 years old with Graves' hyperthyroidism. Donor details come from another sample of the same person, matched by shared clones. What was sequenced was peripheral blood or thyroid tissue (not recorded which). The CDR3 sequence is CASSLDREVTEAFF. The DNA sequence follows: TGTGCCAGCAGCCTCGACAGGGAAGTCACTGAAGCTTTCTTT.